This T cell receptor (beta chain) was identified during a study of blood T cell repertoires in COVID-19. TCRdb's copy holds only in-frame clones and misses some; the assay was immunoSEQ multiplex PCR. The sample holds 300,000 to 500,000 clones; approximately 88% are singletons and the top ten take 0.95% to 1%. The trim removed 8 bases at V and 7 bases at J, leaving 7 bases unmatched. Germline assignment: CDR1 SNHLY and CDR2 FYNNEI. The CDR3 runs to 14 residues. This TCR derives from a woman in her twenties or thirties with acute COVID-19. The V call is TRBV2, the J call TRBJ2-2; TRBD1 aligns across 10 bases. Sequenced sample: PBMCs or T cells enriched from blood (not recorded which). This chain's CDR3 is CASRGQGGGGELFF. The CDR3 DNA reads TGTGCCAGCCGCGGACAGGGGGGAGGCGGGGAGCTGTTTTTT. Complete variable domain (other parts from reference TRBV2 and TRBJ2-2): EPEVTQTPSHQVTQMGQEVILRCVPISNHLYFYWYRQILGQKVEFLVSFYNNEISEKSEIFDDQFSVERPDGSNFTLKIRSTKLEDSAMYFCASRGQGGGGELFFGEGSRLTVL.